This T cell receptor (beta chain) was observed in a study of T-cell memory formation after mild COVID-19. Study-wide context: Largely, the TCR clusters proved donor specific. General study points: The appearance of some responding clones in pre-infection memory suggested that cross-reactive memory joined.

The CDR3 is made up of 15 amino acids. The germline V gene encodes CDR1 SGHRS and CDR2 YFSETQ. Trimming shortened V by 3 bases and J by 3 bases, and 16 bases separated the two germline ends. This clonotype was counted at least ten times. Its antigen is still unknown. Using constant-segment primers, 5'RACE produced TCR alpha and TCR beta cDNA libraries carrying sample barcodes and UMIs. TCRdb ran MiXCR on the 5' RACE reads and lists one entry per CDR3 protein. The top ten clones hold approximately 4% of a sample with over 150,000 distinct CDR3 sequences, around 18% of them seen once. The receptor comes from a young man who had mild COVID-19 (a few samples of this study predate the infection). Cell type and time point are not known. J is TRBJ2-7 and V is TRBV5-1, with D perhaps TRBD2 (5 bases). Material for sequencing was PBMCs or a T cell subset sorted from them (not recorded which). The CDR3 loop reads CASSSAEASYYEQYF. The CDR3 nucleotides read TGCGCCAGCAGCTCCGCTGAGGCTAGCTACTACGAGCAGTACTTC.